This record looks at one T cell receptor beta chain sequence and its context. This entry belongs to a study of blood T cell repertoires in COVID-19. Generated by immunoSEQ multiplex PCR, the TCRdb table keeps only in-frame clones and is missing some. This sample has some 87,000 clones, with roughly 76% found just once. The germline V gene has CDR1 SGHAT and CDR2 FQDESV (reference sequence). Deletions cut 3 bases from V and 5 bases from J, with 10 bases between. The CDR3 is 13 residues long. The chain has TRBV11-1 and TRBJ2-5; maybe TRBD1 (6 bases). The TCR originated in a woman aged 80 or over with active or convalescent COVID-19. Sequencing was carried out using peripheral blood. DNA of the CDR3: TGTGCCAGCAGCTTCGACAGGTTTGAGACCCAGTACTTC. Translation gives CASSFDRFETQYF.